Here is one T cell receptor (beta chain) with its context. Its antigen remains unknown. The sample comes from a study of pediatric ulcerative colitis. TCRdb keeps only in-frame clones here, not all; method: immunoSEQ multiplex PCR. The profile shows tens of thousands of clones, around 80% of them singletons. Germline V lookup: CDR1 KGHSH, CDR2 LQKENI. There are 13 residues in the CDR3. The V end lost 2 bases, the J end lost 3 bases, and 7 bases lay between the germline ends. Blood was drawn at the time of colonoscopy. Study-wide findings and caveats: All ulcerative colitis patients, but no controls, carried two rectal clonotypes. Compared with controls, ulcerative colitis showed greater blood-rectum clone sharing. This repertoire reflects total lymphocytes rather than subpopulations like regulatory T cells.

The rearrangement links TRBV18 to TRBJ1-2; D is unclear. Sequenced input: blood. The sequence derives from a boy aged 5-17 years with moderate ulcerative colitis. CDR3 loop: CASSPMTDYGYTF. DNA for the CDR3: TGTGCCAGCTCACCAATGACGGACTATGGCTACACCTTC.